This TCR beta chain was sequenced for a study of cytomegalovirus exposure and HLA in healthy donors (dated by TCRdb to about 2017). Background on the whole study: According to an earlier analysis of several hundred of the donors, 150 million to 200 million T cells yielded 90 million to 140 million unique TCR beta sequences and around 280 Gb of sequence data. An early release covering 500 to 750 HLA-typed donors comprised approximately 300 gigabases of sequencing data and tens of millions of unique TCR sequences. Of the roughly 400 genotyped donors, approximately 82% fell in the genetic ancestry cluster associated with self-reported Caucasian donors. The study was designed to test whether signatures of past pathogen exposure could be identified by cataloging public T cell receptors. The study profiled the T cell repertoires of fewer than 850 subjects by immunosequencing and related them to cytomegalovirus serostatus. In addition to the first cohort of roughly 670 subjects, a separate validation cohort of about 120 different subjects was used. To predict cytomegalovirus infection status, the study combined high-throughput TCR immunosequencing, statistical association of individual TCRs with disease status, and machine learning. A later analysis re-analyzed previously published TCR beta repertoires from approximately 700 donors and added high-resolution HLA genotyping to study TCR occurrence patterns. Rather than using new phenotypic data, the later analysis identified candidate immune exposures from TCR beta sequences and from how often those sequences occurred across donors. An earlier analysis of some 500 of the donors used high-throughput TCR beta sequencing to judge whether each TCR beta V gene segment behaved as functional or pseudogenic. Donor age, sex, ethnicity and CMV serostatus were compiled together with the repertoire data. A later genetic analysis took genome-wide SNP genotypes for 398 of the 666 donors and used that subset as a discovery cohort. Every repertoire in the discovery cohort had been generated on one and the same sequencing platform. HLA typing included class I and class II loci at four-digit resolution. The number of donors typed differed by locus, with roughly 620-630 for A, B, C, DRB1 and DQB1, roughly 550 for DQA1, 606 for DPA1, and some 470 for DPB1. Because of strong linkage in the cohort, roughly five DR-DQ haplotypes were treated as single units for association and clustering. On average, about 200,000 unique TCR beta nucleotide sequences were sequenced per donor among fewer than 500 genotyped donors of the cohort, with 15% to 20% of those sequences being non-productive.

As regards this clone: The target of this receptor is not known. No quality values exist for individual bases; no much larger clone is one base distant.

The cohort comprised some 700 healthy bone marrow donors. At the time of sampling, every cohort member was nominally healthy, though immune exposures that went unrecorded were likely present. The donor was CMV seropositive and belonged to the group of 250 to 350 seropositive cohort members. A peripheral blood sample was collected from each donor, and TCR beta sequencing was performed on peripheral blood mononuclear cells. Genomic DNA extraction from the blood cell samples was performed with the Qiagen DNeasy Blood Extraction Kit. Findings and caveats that apply to the study as a whole: Because counts were too low, roughly 17 rarely observed V segments, including chromosome 9 orphons, were left out of the earlier analysis of approximately 500 of the donors. Several of the top co-occurrence clusters appeared to be linked to parvovirus B19, influenza, CMV and Epstein-Barr virus, according to a later analysis. The study gave a list of around 170 TCR beta chains associated with cytomegalovirus. A group of highly shared sequence variants was considered likely to be a technical artifact of the sequencing pipeline. Only TCR beta chains were sequenced in this cohort, and the absence of alpha or paired-chain data limited detectable features. In vitro tests confirmed that a few of the cytomegalovirus-associated TCR beta chains recognize cytomegalovirus antigens. Some IMGT-functional V segments, including TRBV6-2 and TRBV6-3, could not be told apart with the 87-base-pair reads, so those segments were excluded. Linkage disequilibrium might explain the correlated functional status among segregating V segments, but an unknown experimental factor could not be ruled out. Because some donors lacked HLA typing at each locus, the association tests relied only on the typed subset. Broadly in line with IMGT annotations, most TCR beta V segments showed up in productive rearrangements about 87% or about 30% of the time in an earlier analysis of several hundred of the donors. It was suggested by the authors that the approach could potentially be generalized to other disease states and immunological phenotypes. A later analysis associated about 17,000 TCR beta sequences with specific HLA alleles at a false discovery rate of 0.05. Most TCR sequences were observed very rarely across donors, whereas some public TCRs were present in many individuals. In a later analysis, the rate of TCR association differed among HLA loci, with DRB1 alleles having the most associated TCRs and HLA-C alleles having the fewest. A later genetic analysis reported fewer N-insertions in productive TCRs among donors in an Asian-associated ancestry cluster than the roughly 700-donor mean. Assigning TCR associations to individual alleles was difficult when HLA alleles, especially DR and DQ, strongly co-occurred. In a later analysis, HLA-associated TCR beta chains showed more clonal expansion and lower generation probabilities than non-associated chains that were equally common. Immune exposure information for the cohort was limited to CMV serostatus. A further reported finding was that TCR beta sequences accurately predicted the HLA-A and HLA-B alleles for most subjects in the first cohort. The classifier was reported to diagnose cytomegalovirus status with high specificity and sensitivity in both the original cohort and the validation cohort. Most CMV-associated TCR beta chains appeared to be HLA-restricted in a later analysis, and the HLA associations seemed to be driven largely by CMV exposure. Roughly uniform sequencing depth across donors was assumed in presence/absence analyses, although this assumption may not hold. An association between a missense DCLRE1C variant and V-gene and J-gene trimming of TCR beta chains was found in a later genetic analysis and replicated in an independent cohort.

The library was generated by the immunoSEQ multiplex PCR assay. The multiplex PCR relied on a mix of 60 forward primers for TCR Vbeta segments and 13 reverse primers for TCR Jbeta segments. A multiplex PCR assay on genomic DNA amplified the CDR3 region of rearranged TCR beta genes. Amplified TCR beta libraries were sequenced as 87-base-pair reads on the Illumina HiSeq System. Per the original workflow: Across the 670 or so repertoires, a later analysis counted about 81 million unique TCR beta chains, roughly 11 million of which were shared by at least two donors. To remove PCR and sequencing errors, raw reads were error-corrected and collapsed into unique sequences using a nearest-neighbor algorithm that merged closely related sequences. Alignment of CDR3 sequences to IMGT reference sequences was used to assign V, D and J gene segments. For a sequence to be retained, a match of at least six nucleotides to both a V gene segment and a J gene segment was required. A rearrangement was called productive if the CDR3 had no stop codons and remained in frame with V and J, and every other rearrangement was called non-productive. Following IMGT convention, CDR3 was defined as the stretch from the second conserved V-encoded cysteine to the conserved J-encoded phenylalanine. In an earlier analysis of 550 to 650 of the donors, sequences lacking an unambiguous match to a single V gene segment were excluded. In an earlier analysis of almost 600 of the donors, a V segment was called functional when productive rearrangements were above 56.7%, and segregating when the standard deviation between donors exceeded 5%. A statistical classification framework was built to diagnose cytomegalovirus status from the catalog of TCR beta chain sequences. In a later analysis, TCR nucleotide sequences were compared against IMGT/GENE-DB human TR gene sequences so that V and J genes could be assigned. In a later analysis, CDR3 sequences and most-parsimonious VDJ recombination scenarios were assigned using the TCRdist pipeline. In a later analysis, each TCR beta chain was defined by its CDR3 amino acid sequence together with its V-gene family, and reads without a unique V-gene family were excluded. A later analysis removed 592 highly shared, low-generation-probability nucleotide sequences to deal with suspected cross-contamination and a sequencing artifact. A later analysis calculated a clonal expansion index for each public chain from normalized within-repertoire ranks of inferred template counts. Generation probabilities in a later analysis came from a VDJ recombination model fitted to out-of-frame rearrangements, and those results were checked against IGoR. In a later analysis, hypergeometric tests were used to score TCR-TCR, TCR-HLA and TCR-CMV co-occurrence, with a repertoire-size bias correction applied to TCR pairs. A later analysis estimated false discovery rates by permuting HLA or CMV assignments 20 times. In a later analysis, co-occurring TCRs were grouped with DBSCAN, and TCRdist sequence similarity was added when clustering was performed within HLA-allele-positive subsets. For co-occurrence clustering, repertoires with fewer than 30,000 or more than 120,000 public chains were excluded, along with five or six repertoires with anomalous nucleotide sharing. In TCRdb, the immuneACCESS table is reduced to in-frame sequences with V and J assigned. These tables do not hold every clone; where another copy was compared, an unresolved V gene accounts for under half, and the others remain unexplained. The DNA was the basis for D and trimming; V, J and clone size are from that table. The sample table holds some 80,000 clones, of which around a tenth were seen once. Approximately 25% of the sample is held by the ten biggest clonotypes.

Cut back by 0 bases and 0 bases, the V and J ends lie 7 bases apart. The CDR3 starts with the cysteine, ends with the phenylalanine, and has 15 residues. Of all the DNA, just the CDR3 is kept, 45 bases in frame from base 1. Per the germline V gene, SGHRS is the CDR1 and YFSETQ is the CDR2. Here the chain combines TRBV5-1 and TRBJ1-5, with the D gene call left open. Sample: PBMCs. This sequence was found in a man aged 55-75 years in good health and CMV-seropositive. The DNA sequence reads TGCGCCAGCAGCTTGGACAGCTATAGCAATCAGCCCCAGCATTTT. This is translated as CASSLDSYSNQPQHF. With the rest looked up from the reference TRBV5-1 and TRBJ1-5 genes rather than sequenced, the full variable domain is KAGVTQTPRYLIKTRGQQVTLSCSPISGHRSVSWYQQTPGQGLQFLFEYFSETQRNKGNFPGRFSGRQFSNSRSEMNVSTLELGDSALYLCASSLDSYSNQPQHFGDGTRLSIL.